The 27 T cell receptor beta chains below come from one sample, sequenced in a study of regulatory T cells in long-lasting Graves disease. Arm-PCR of CDR3 regions with iRepertoire HTBI primers generated TCR beta libraries. TCRdb called the multiplex PCR reads again in MiXCR, with one record for every CDR3 protein. The sample has around 230,000 distinct CDR3 sequences; roughly 18% are singletons. Time point reported: newly diagnosed GD, antithyroid drugs for less than 3 months. RNA from PBMCs was the source of the TCR library. The sample was peripheral blood mononuclear cells (PBMCs), taken at new diagnosis, from a patient treated with antithyroid drugs. The receptors were gathered from a female donor with Graves disease.

This clonotype came up many times. The chain is built from TRBV7-9 and TRBJ1-5, with 8 bases aligning to TRBD1. From germline, CDR1 is SEHNR and CDR2 FQNEAQ (reference sequence). The CDR3 runs to 14 residues. V trimming: 6 bases; J trimming: 7 bases; junction bases outside the gene matches: 8. CDR3 sequence reads: CASSLTGAGQPQHF. CDR3 nucleotides: TGTGCCAGCAGTTTGACAGGGGCCGGACAGCCCCAGCATTTT.

This clonotype was detected many times. J is TRBJ2-3 and V is TRBV7-2; 7 bases are a match to TRBD1. V dropped 0 bases and J dropped 4; count of bases not matched to a gene: 4. Germline values: CDR1 SGHTA, CDR2 FQGNSA. The CDR3 length is 15 residues. Here the CDR3 reads CASSLARGIPDTQYF. CDR3 DNA: TGTGCCAGCAGCTTAGCCAGGGGGATTCCAGATACGCAGTATTTT.

On this clonotype: One junction end disagrees with the germline gene, perhaps due to a read error. V gene TRBV4-3 combines with J gene TRBJ1-1; tentatively, D is TRBD1 (6 bases). The CDR3 extends over 16 amino acids. CDR1 and CDR2 from the germline V gene are LGHNA and YSLEER. CDR3: CSSRRVSGAGSAEAFF. The CDR3 DNA is TGCTCCAGCAGGAGAGTGTCGGGGGCTGGGTCCGCTGAAGCTTTCTTT.

This clonotype was counted ten times or more. The chain links TRBV12-5 to TRBJ2-3, with TRBD2 matching 12 bases. J was trimmed by 2 bases and V by 6 bases; bases with no gene match: 3. The CDR3 has 15 residues. Looked up from germline, CDR1 is LGHNT and CDR2 is FRNRAP. CDR3 sequence reads: CASGGLAGLTDTQYF. CDR3 sequence (DNA): TGTGCTAGTGGCGGACTAGCGGGGCTCACAGATACGCAGTATTTT.

With respect to this clonotype: A far larger clone is one base from this, pointing to a likely read error. This rearrangement joins TRBV12-3 or TRBV12-4 to TRBJ2-5; D call uncertain. The ends were cut back, 5 bases at V and 4 bases at J, with 8 bases in the middle. The CDR3 has 12 residues. This CDR3 is CASSPDRETQYF. In DNA, the CDR3 is TGTGCCAGCAGTCCTGATCGAGAGACCCAGTACTTC.

This chain connects TRBV27 to TRBJ1-2; 7 nucleotides line up with TRBD1. This CDR3 is built from 16 residues. Trimming at V came to 2 bases and at J to 5 bases, leaving 11 bases not matched to a gene. Germline V gene data show CDR1 as MNHEY and CDR2 as SMNVEV (reference sequence). The CDR3 protein is CASSLLPPGQRYGYTF. DNA for the CDR3: TGTGCCAGCAGTTTACTACCTCCGGGACAGCGTTATGGCTACACCTTC.

This clonotype was recorded many times. V gene TRBV20-1 combines with J gene TRBJ2-1, with TRBD2 matching 11 bases. Germline V CDR1 and CDR2: DFQATT, SNEGSKA (reference sequence). The CDR3 extends over 16 amino acids. V lost 2 bases and J lost 9; bases outside the gene matches: 12. This CDR3 is CSARLVTSGVSGEQFF. The CDR3 DNA is TGCAGTGCTAGATTGGTGACTAGCGGGGTTTCGGGTGAGCAGTTCTTC.

A few counts support this clonotype. The V gene is TRBV24-1, the J gene TRBJ2-2; 7 positions agree with TRBD1. This CDR3 region has 17 residues. Germline V gene sequence: CDR1 KGHDR, CDR2 SFDVKD. With 1 base clipped from V and 6 bases from J, the junction kept 10 bases outside the gene matches. CDR3 amino acids: CATSDFWWDSGPGELFF. The CDR3 coding sequence is TGTGCCACCAGTGATTTTTGGTGGGACAGCGGTCCCGGGGAGCTGTTTTTT.

This clonotype was seen repeatedly, ten times or more. This chain uses TRBV5-1 with TRBJ1-2, with D tentatively TRBD1 (6 bases). Germline-derived CDR1 and CDR2 are SGHRS and YFSETQ. Between the trimmed V and J ends, which lost 4 bases and 6 bases, there was a span of 19 bases. The CDR3 covers 15 residues. The CDR3 protein is CASSVHAGTKDGYTF. Written as DNA, the CDR3 is TGCGCCAGCAGCGTCCACGCCGGGACAAAAGATGGCTACACCTTC.

This clonotype showed up many times. This chain connects TRBV27 to TRBJ1-6; D is undetermined. V was clipped by 4 bases and J by 0 bases, with 10 bases between them. CDR3 length: 16 amino acids. Germline CDR1 MNHEY, CDR2 SMNVEV (reference sequence). The CDR3 DNA is TGTGCCAGCAGTTATGAGATGAGCTCCTATAATTCACCCCTCCACTTT. This translates into CASSYEMSSYNSPLHF.

The sample holds many counts of this clonotype. This chain joins TRBV2 and TRBJ2-3; 10 bases align to TRBD1. Trimming removed 9 bases from V and 1 base from J; junction bases left unmatched: 4. The CDR3 consists of 14 residues. The germline CDR1 and CDR2 sequences are SNHLY and FYNNEI. The chain's CDR3 is CARAGTGGTDTQYF. In DNA form, the CDR3 reads TGTGCCAGAGCCGGGACAGGGGGCACAGATACGCAGTATTTT.

The table lists this clonotype with a few counts. In nucleotides, the CDR3 is TGTGCCAGCAGCCAAGCTCTGGGGGCTAAGGGCGAGCAGTACTTC. It codes for CASSQALGAKGEQYF. This chain uses TRBV14 with TRBJ2-7, with D perhaps TRBD1 (6 bases). This CDR3 comprises 15 residues. Germline-derived CDR1 and CDR2 are SGHDN and FVKESK. The ends were cut back, 1 base at V and 6 bases at J, with 16 bases in the middle.

The chain joins TRBV9 to TRBJ2-5; D could derive from TRBD1 or TRBD2 (6 bases each). Germline V gene sequence: CDR1 SGDLS, CDR2 YYNGEE. Trimming pared 2 bases from V and 3 bases from J, leaving 11 bases between. The CDR3 extends over 14 amino acids. CDR3 in DNA: TGTGCCAGCAGCGTCAGGGGCGGGAAAGAGACCCAGTACTTC. Translation gives CASSVRGGKETQYF.

Many counts were recorded for this clonotype. The V gene is TRBV20-1, the J gene TRBJ2-3; possibly TRBD2 for D (5 bases). Germline loops: CDR1 DFQATT, CDR2 SNEGSKA (reference sequence). Trimming stripped 6 bases from V and 2 bases from J, with 18 bases between. The CDR3 contains 15 residues. The CDR3 spells CSAQAAEDITDTQYF. CDR3 nucleotide sequence: TGCAGTGCGCAAGCGGCGGAGGATATCACAGATACGCAGTATTTT.

The chain couples TRBV28 to TRBJ2-7; 7 bases fit TRBD2. The CDR3 runs to 15 residues. V trimming: 2 bases; J trimming: 7 bases; junction bases outside the gene matches: 11. In germline, CDR1 is MDHEN, CDR2 SYDVKM. The DNA for the CDR3 is TGTGCCAGCAGTTTAGGGGGGGGACCCCGAGATGAGCAGTACTTC. This encodes CASSLGGGPRDEQYF.

This clonotype has a handful of counts. This rearrangement joins TRBV20-1 to TRBJ2-7, with 8 bases lining up with TRBD2. Looked up from germline, CDR1 is DFQATT and CDR2 is SNEGSKA (reference sequence). The CDR3 consists of 15 residues. After removal of 0 bases from V and 1 base from J, the junction contained 5 bases not matched to a gene. Here the CDR3 DNA reads TGCAGTGCTAGAGATTGGGGGACTAGTTCCTACGAGCAGTACTTC. This gives the protein CSARDWGTSSYEQYF.

The rearrangement uses TRBV6-5 and TRBJ1-1; no clear D. The CDR3 is 13 amino acids. V lost 4 bases and J 4 bases, leaving 10 bases between the germline ends. Germline V lookup: CDR1 MNHEY, CDR2 SVGAGI. CDR3 sequence (DNA): TGTGCCAGCAGTTGGTTGGAGGGCACTGAAGCTTTCTTT. Translating gives CASSWLEGTEAFF.

This clonotype occurred a few times. This chain joins TRBV15 and TRBJ1-1; D uncertain. This CDR3 is built from 14 residues. Trimming stripped 4 bases from V and 0 bases from J, with 9 bases between. The germline CDR1 and CDR2 sequences are LNHNV and YYDKDF (reference sequence). The CDR3 loop is CATSIGWVNTEAFF. The CDR3 DNA follows: TGTGCCACCAGCATTGGCTGGGTGAACACTGAAGCTTTCTTT.

As to this clonotype: This likely stems from a read error, as it lies one base from a far larger clone. The CDR3 DNA sequence: TGTGCCAGCACAGCACTGCCAAGGCTAGCGGGGTCTACATCCTACAATGAGCAGTACTTC. Its protein is CASTALPRLAGSTSYNEQYF. The chain has TRBV12-3 or TRBV12-4 and TRBJ2-5; 9 bases fit TRBD2. V was clipped by 7 bases and J by 11 bases; unmatched bases: 32. This CDR3 spans 20 amino acids.

This clonotype has ten or more counts. CDR3 coding DNA: TGCAGCGTTGAAGATCCTAGCGGCTCCTACGAGCAGTACTTC. Protein sequence: CSVEDPSGSYEQYF. This chain links TRBV29-1 with TRBJ2-7; 7 bases match TRBD2. Germline V lookup: CDR1 SQVTM, CDR2 ANQGSEA. Trimming took 0 bases from V and 0 from J; bases not matched to a gene: 2. There are 14 residues in the CDR3.

CDR3 loop: CASSYRGYNEQFF. CDR3 nucleotide sequence: TGTGCCAGCAGCTACAGGGGTTACAATGAGCAGTTCTTC. The J gene is TRBJ2-1, the V gene TRBV11-2; 7 positions agree with TRBD1. CDR3 size: 13 residues. V was clipped by 4 bases and J by 4 bases; unmatched bases: 1. Germline values: CDR1 SGHAT, CDR2 FQNNGV.

With respect to this clonotype: A far larger clone is a single base away, which makes a read error likely. The V gene is TRBV7-2, the J gene TRBJ1-4, with D uncertain. The germline V and J ends were trimmed by 6 bases and 3 bases, with 17 bases remaining between them. CDR1 and CDR2 from the germline V gene are SGHTA and FQGNSA. The CDR3 covers 16 residues. The DNA of the CDR3 is TGTGCCAGCAGTCCCGGCGGAAGGGTGTCTAATGAAAAACTGTTTTTT. Translating it yields CASSPGGRVSNEKLFF.

This clonotype was counted between two and nine times. This could be a read error, since a much larger clone is one nucleotide away. The chain recombines TRBV7-2 with TRBJ1-4; D possibly corresponds to TRBD1 (5 bases). The CDR3 is 14 amino acids. In germline, CDR1 is SGHTA, CDR2 FQGNSA. Trimming stripped 1 base from V and 8 bases from J, with 11 bases between. CDR3 residues: CASSLVGGGEKLFF. The DNA of the CDR3 is TGTGCCAGCAGCTTAGTTGGGGGGGGAGAAAAACTGTTTTTT.

This clonotype was recorded a few times. This chain uses TRBV30 with TRBJ1-5; possibly TRBD1 for D (5 bases). The CDR3 runs to 15 residues. Germline V lookup: CDR1 GTSNPN, CDR2 SVGIG (reference sequence). Trimming pared 3 bases from V and 5 bases from J, leaving 17 bases between. The CDR3 loop is CAWSAGTGFHQPQHF. The CDR3 DNA follows: TGTGCCTGGAGCGCAGGGACGGGGTTTCATCAGCCCCAGCATTTT.

The table lists this clonotype with many counts. V gene TRBV19 combines with J gene TRBJ1-1; maybe TRBD1 (6 bases). The CDR3 is 13 amino acids. Trimming removed 5 bases from V and 3 bases from J, with 10 bases in between. Germline V gene sequence: CDR1 LNHDA, CDR2 SQIVND (reference sequence). The DNA of the CDR3 is TGTGCCAGTAGTCACAGGGAGGACACTGAAGCTTTCTTT. Translation gives CASSHREDTEAFF.

Comments on this clonotype: This likely traces to a read error, being one base from a far larger clone. J is TRBJ2-7 and V is TRBV11-2, with 10 bases that match TRBD1. The CDR3 runs 14 residues. Germline-derived CDR1 and CDR2 are SGHAT and FQNNGV. The V and J ends lost 4 bases and 4 bases, in that order; junction bases with no gene match: 4. Here the CDR3 reads CASSSGTGEYEQYF. The CDR3 DNA sequence: TGTGCCAGCAGCTCCGGGACAGGGGAATACGAGCAGTACTTC.

There are many counts of this clonotype. The rearrangement uses TRBV4-3 and TRBJ2-1, with 7 bases that match TRBD1. The CDR3 has 15 amino acids. The germline V gene has CDR1 LGHNA and CDR2 YSLEER. J lost 8 bases, V lost 0 bases, and 7 bases had no gene match. The CDR3 nucleotides are TGCGCCAGCAGCCAAGATGAGGGGGCGCTTTATGAGCAGTTCTTC. Translation gives CASSQDEGALYEQFF.